Only a few counts were recorded for the clone carrying this TCR beta chain. Its antigen is undetermined. The source of the sample is a study of blood T cells in healthy people across ages. Broader study findings: Across samples, TCR beta diversity tracked strongly with naive T cell percentage. Age advanced and TCR beta diversity per million T cells fell, roughly linearly.

All donors came from Russia, were Caucasian and healthy, and spanned ages about 6 to 95. Primed by a sample-barcoded 5' primer and a J-beta primer mix, a second PCR proceeded for about 6 to 11 cycles. MiXCR, applied by TCRdb to the 5' RACE reads, yields one record per CDR3 protein. This table holds roughly 500,000 distinct CDR3 sequences, approximately 25% found once. From germline, CDR1 is DFQATT and CDR2 SNEGSKA (reference sequence). There are 13 residues in the CDR3. This sequence was found in a woman aged 70 to 79 in good health. The sequenced sample consisted of blood. The V and J genes are TRBV20-1 and TRBJ2-5; 8 bases align to TRBD1. The J call could be wrong; TRBJ2-7 is a better fit for the DNA end. CDR3 in DNA: TGCAGTGCTAGCGCGGGACAGGCCTACGAGCAGTACTTC. Protein: CSASAGQAYEQYF.